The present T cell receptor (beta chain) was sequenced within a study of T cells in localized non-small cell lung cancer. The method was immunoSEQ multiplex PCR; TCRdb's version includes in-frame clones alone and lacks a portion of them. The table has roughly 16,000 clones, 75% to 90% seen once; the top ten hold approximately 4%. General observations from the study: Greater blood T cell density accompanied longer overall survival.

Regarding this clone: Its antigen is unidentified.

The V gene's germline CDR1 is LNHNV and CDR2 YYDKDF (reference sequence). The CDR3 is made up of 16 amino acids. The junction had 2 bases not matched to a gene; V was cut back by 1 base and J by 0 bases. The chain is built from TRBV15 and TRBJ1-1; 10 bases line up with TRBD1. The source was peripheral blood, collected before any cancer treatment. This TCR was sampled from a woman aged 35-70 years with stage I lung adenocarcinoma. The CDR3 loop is CATSRGQGAMNTEAFF. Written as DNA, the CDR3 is TGTGCCACCAGCAGAGGACAGGGGGCAATGAACACTGAAGCTTTCTTT.